This TCR beta chain originates from a study of blood T cell repertoires in COVID-19. Per the original methods: It was from reference gene primer amplification that nucleated cell counts were estimated. Produced via immunoSEQ multiplex PCR; TCRdb's table is partial and in-frame only. From that table come the V and J calls and clone size; the DNA was used to work out D and trimming. The table has more than 300,000 clones, roughly 80% seen once. The sample holds a few counts of this clone. The CDR3 runs 16 residues. Germline CDR1 is SGDLS and CDR2 is YYNGEE. Trimming removed 6 bases at V and 6 bases at J, with 24 bases between. The study drew participants aged about 18 to 89 years from roughly 25 US areas. Participants' own reports of clinical history determined their cohort assignment.

The sample consisted of PBMCs or T cells enriched from blood (not recorded which). This chain connects TRBV9 to TRBJ1-2; no clear D gene. This TCR derives from a woman aged 45-65 years who had recovered from COVID-19. The CDR3 nucleotides are TGTGCCAGCACCTCCTTCTTTGAGGGAGGCGTGGATGGCTACACCTTC. Translating gives CASTSFFEGGVDGYTF.